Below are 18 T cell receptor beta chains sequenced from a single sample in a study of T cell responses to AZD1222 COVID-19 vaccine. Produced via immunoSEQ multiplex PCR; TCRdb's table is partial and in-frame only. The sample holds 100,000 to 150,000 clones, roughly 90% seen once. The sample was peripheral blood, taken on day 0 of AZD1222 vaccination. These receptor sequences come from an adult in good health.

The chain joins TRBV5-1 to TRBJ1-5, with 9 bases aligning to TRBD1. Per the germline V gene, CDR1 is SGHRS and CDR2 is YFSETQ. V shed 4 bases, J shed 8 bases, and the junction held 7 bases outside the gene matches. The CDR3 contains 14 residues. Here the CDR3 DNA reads TGCGCCAGCAGCCTAGGGACAGGGCAGGAGCCCCAGCATTTT. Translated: CASSLGTGQEPQHF. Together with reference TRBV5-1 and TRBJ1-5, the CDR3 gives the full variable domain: KAGVTQTPRYLIKTRGQQVTLSCSPISGHRSVSWYQQTPGQGLQFLFEYFSETQRNKGNFPGRFSGRQFSNSRSEMNVSTLELGDSALYLCASSLGTGQEPQHFGDGTRLSIL.

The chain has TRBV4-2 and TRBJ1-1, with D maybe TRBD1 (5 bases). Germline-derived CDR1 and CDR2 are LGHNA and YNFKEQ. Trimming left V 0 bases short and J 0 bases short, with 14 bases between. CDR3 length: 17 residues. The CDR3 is CASSQEGQGPLNTEAFF. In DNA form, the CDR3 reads TGTGCCAGCAGCCAAGAGGGCCAGGGCCCCTTGAACACTGAAGCTTTCTTT.

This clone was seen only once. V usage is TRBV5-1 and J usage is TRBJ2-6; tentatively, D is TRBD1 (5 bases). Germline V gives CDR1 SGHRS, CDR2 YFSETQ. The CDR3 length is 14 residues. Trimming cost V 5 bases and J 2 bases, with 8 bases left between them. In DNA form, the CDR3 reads TGCGCCAGCAGTCCACAGGCTGGGGCCAACGTCCTGACTTTC. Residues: CASSPQAGANVLTF.

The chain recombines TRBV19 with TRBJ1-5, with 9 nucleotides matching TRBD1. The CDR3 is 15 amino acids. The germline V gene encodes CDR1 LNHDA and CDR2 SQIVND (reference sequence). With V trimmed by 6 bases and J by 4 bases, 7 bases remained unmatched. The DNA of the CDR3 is TGTGCCAGTAGCTCGACAGGGGGATTAAATCAGCCCCAGCATTTT. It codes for CASSSTGGLNQPQHF.

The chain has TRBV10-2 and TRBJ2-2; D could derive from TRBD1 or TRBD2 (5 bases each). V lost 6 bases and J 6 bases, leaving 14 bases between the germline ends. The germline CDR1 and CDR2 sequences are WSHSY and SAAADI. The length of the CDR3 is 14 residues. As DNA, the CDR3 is TGCGCCAGCAGGGCCCTGGTGGGGGCCGGGGAGCTGTTTTTT. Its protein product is CASRALVGAGELFF.

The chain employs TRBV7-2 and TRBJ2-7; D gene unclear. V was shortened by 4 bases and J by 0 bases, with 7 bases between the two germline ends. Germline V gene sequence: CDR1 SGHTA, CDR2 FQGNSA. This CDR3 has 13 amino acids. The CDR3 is CASSSQRSYEQYF. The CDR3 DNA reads TGTGCCAGCAGCTCCCAGCGCTCCTACGAGCAGTACTTC.

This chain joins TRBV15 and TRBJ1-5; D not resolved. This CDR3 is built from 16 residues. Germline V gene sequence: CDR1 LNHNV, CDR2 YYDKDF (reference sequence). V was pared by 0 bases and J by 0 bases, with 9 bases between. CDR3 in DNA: TGTGCCACCAGCAGAGATAACTTACCTAGCAATCAGCCCCAGCATTTT. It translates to CATSRDNLPSNQPQHF. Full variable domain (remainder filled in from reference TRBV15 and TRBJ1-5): DAMVIQNPRYQVTQFGKPVTLSCSQTLNHNVMYWYQQKSSQAPKLLFHYYDKDFNNEADTPDNFQSRRPNTSFCFLDIRSPGLGDTAMYLCATSRDNLPSNQPQHFGDGTRLSIL.

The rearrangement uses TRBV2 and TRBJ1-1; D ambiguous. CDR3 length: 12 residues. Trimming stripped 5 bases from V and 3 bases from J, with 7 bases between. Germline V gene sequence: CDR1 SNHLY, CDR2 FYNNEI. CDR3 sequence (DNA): TGTGCCAGCAGTCTCAGGTACACTGAAGCTTTCTTT. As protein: CASSLRYTEAFF.

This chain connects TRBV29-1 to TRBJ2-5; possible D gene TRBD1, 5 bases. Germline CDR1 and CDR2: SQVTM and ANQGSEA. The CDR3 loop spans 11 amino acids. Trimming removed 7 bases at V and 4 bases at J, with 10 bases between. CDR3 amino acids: CSARQLETQYF. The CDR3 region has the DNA TGCAGCGCCAGACAGCTAGAGACCCAGTACTTC.

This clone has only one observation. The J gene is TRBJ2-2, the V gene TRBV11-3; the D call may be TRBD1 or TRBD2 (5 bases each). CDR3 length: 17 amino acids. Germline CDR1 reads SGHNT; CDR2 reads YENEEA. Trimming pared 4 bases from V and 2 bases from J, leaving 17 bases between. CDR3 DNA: TGTGCCAGCAGCTCAGGTTCCGGGACGACAAACACCGGGGAGCTGTTTTTT. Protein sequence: CASSSGSGTTNTGELFF.

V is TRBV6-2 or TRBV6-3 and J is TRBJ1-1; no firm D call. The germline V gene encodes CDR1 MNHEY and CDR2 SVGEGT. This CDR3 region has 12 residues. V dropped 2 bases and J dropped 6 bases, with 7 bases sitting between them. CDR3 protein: CASSYGLPEAFF. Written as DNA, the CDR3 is TGTGCCAGCAGTTACGGGCTCCCTGAAGCTTTCTTT.

The CDR3 DNA sequence: TGTGCCAGCAGCTTAAAGGGCTACGAGCAGTACTTC. This sequence encodes CASSLKGYEQYF. The chain links TRBV7-9 to TRBJ2-7; D is unclear. CDR1 and CDR2 (germline): SEHNR, FQNEAQ (reference sequence). V was clipped by 2 bases and J by 3 bases, with 5 bases between them. The CDR3 runs to 12 residues.

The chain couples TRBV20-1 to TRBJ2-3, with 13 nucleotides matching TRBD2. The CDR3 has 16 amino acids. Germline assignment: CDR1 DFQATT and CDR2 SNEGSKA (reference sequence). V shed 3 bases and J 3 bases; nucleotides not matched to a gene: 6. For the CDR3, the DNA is TGCAGTGCTAGTTCCCGGACTAGCGGGAGAACAGATACGCAGTATTTT. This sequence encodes CSASSRTSGRTDTQYF.

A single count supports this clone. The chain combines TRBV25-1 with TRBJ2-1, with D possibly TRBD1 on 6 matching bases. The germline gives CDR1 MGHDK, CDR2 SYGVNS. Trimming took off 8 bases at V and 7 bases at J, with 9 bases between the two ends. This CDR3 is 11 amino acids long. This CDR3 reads CASQGKNEQFF. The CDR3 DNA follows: TGTGCCAGCCAGGGGAAGAATGAGCAGTTCTTC.

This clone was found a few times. CDR3 nucleotides: TGCGCCAGCAGCTTCTCCGGAGAGACCCAGTACTTC. Its protein product is CASSFSGETQYF. The V call is TRBV5-1, the J call TRBJ2-5; D uncertain. V was trimmed by 2 bases and J by 4 bases, leaving 6 bases between them. Germline CDR1 SGHRS, CDR2 YFSETQ. The CDR3 is made up of 12 amino acids. The full variable domain, rest sourced from reference TRBV5-1 and TRBJ2-5, is KAGVTQTPRYLIKTRGQQVTLSCSPISGHRSVSWYQQTPGQGLQFLFEYFSETQRNKGNFPGRFSGRQFSNSRSEMNVSTLELGDSALYLCASSFSGETQYFGPGTRLLVL.

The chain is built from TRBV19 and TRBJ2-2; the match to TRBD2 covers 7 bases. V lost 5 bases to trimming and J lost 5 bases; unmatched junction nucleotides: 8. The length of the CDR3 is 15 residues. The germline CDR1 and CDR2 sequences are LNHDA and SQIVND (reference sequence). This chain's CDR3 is CASSGSGRITGELFF. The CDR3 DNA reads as TGTGCCAGTAGTGGGTCCGGGAGGATTACCGGGGAGCTGTTTTTT.

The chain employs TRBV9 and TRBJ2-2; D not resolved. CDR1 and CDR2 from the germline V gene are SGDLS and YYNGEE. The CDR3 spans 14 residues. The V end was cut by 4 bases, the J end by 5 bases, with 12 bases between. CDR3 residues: CASSPDPGTGELFF. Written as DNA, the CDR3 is TGTGCCAGCAGCCCGGACCCTGGGACCGGGGAGCTGTTTTTT.

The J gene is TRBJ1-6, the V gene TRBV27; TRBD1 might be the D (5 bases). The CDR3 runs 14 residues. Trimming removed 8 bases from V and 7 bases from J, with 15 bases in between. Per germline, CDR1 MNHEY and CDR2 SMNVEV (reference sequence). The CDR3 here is CASQPGLGNSPLHF. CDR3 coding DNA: TGTGCCAGCCAGCCGGGACTAGGGAATTCACCCCTCCACTTT.